The T cell receptor (beta chain) under discussion was sequenced for a study of patients and donors after allogeneic stem cell transplantation. Trimming removed 4 bases from V and 0 bases from J, with 16 bases in between. This CDR3 has 17 amino acids. The V gene's germline CDR1 is LGHNA and CDR2 YNFKEQ. TCRdb independently ran MiXCR on the RT-PCR reads; one entry per CDR3 protein. The repertoire has roughly 960,000 distinct CDR3 sequences, 18% of them found once; the top ten carry 5.5% to 6.5%. This clonotype occurred many times. Sequenced input: blood, either unsorted or a sorted T cell fraction (not recorded which). The gene calls are TRBV4-2 and TRBJ2-1; D is possibly TRBD2 (5 bases). This sequence was found in a human donor who was either an allogeneic HSCT recipient or a stem cell or donor lymphocyte infusion donor (not recorded which). It is not recorded whose cells these are; they may come from a transplant donor. For the CDR3, the DNA is TGTGCCAGCAGCCCCGCGGACTCTCAGAGCTCCTACAATGAGCAGTTCTTC. Amino acid sequence: CASSPADSQSSYNEQFF.